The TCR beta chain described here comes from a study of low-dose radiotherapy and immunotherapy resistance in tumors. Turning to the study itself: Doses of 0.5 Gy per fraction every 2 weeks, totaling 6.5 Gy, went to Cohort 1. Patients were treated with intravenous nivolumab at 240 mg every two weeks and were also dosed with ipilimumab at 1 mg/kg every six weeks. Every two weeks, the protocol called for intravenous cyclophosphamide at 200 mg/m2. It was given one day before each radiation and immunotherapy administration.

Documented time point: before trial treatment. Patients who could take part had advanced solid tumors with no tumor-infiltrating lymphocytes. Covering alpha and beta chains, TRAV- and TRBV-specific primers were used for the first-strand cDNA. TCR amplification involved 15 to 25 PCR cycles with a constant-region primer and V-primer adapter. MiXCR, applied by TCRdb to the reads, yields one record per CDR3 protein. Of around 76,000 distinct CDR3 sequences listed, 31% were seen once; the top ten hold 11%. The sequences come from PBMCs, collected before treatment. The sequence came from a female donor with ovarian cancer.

In DNA, the CDR3 is TGTGCCAGCAGTACCCTCGACATGATCGGTAATTCACCCCTCCACTTT. Protein: CASSTLDMIGNSPLHF. The rearrangement links TRBV28 to TRBJ1-6; D is unresolved. The V gene lost 5 bases and the J gene lost 6 bases, with 17 bases spanning the gap. The CDR3 length is 16 residues. Germline V gene sequence: CDR1 MDHEN, CDR2 SYDVKM.